This paragraph covers one TCR beta chain sequence. The antigen is unknown. Mismatch with germline at one junction end may stem from a read error. The CDR3 spans 16 residues. Germline V gene sequence: CDR1 MNHEY, CDR2 SVGEGT. Ahead of thyroid surgery, no patient had received treatment of any kind. The record originates from a study of metastatic and nonmetastatic thyroid tumors. Overall study: Across blood and tumor or nodule tissue, repertoires from malignant and benign thyroid patients were compared with one another. Findings and caveats of the study: Malignant thyroid tumors reportedly had TCR beta diversity that was significantly higher than in benign nodules, in blood and tumor.

As handled by the study authors: In papillary thyroid cancer, a distant-metastasis classifier was built using CDR3 differences across clinicopathological groups. TCRdb re-analyzed the PCR reads through MiXCR. TCRdb's processing, not the authors', yielded these V and J calls. The sample includes about 23,000 clones, about 25% of them seen just once. This receptor was identified in a female donor with papillary thyroid cancer or a benign thyroid nodule (not recorded which). Some clones in this sample may be carry-over from other donors' samples. The sequenced sample was tumor tissue. The gene calls are TRBV6-2 or TRBV6-3 and TRBJ2-2, with D possibly matching TRBD2 (6 bases). Here the CDR3 DNA reads TGTACCAGCAGTTTAACGGGGGAGCTAGGGACCGGGGAGCTGTTTTTT. It translates to CTSSLTGELGTGELFF.